These 27 T cell receptor beta chains were all obtained from the same sample, sequenced in a study of T cells after posttransplantation cyclophosphamide. Some clones are missing from TCRdb's copy, which holds only in-frame ones; the method was immunoSEQ multiplex PCR. The repertoire consists of 25,000 to 35,000 clones, none detected only once. Sequenced material: PBMCs. These receptors were collected from a woman in her twenties or thirties in good health and a related stem cell transplant donor.

This clone came up a few times. CDR3 protein: CASSPRRQGGETQYF. CDR3 DNA sequence: TGTGCCAGCTCACCACGGAGACAGGGTGGGGAGACCCAGTACTTC. The chain links TRBV18 to TRBJ2-5, with 7 bases matching TRBD1. Germline loops: CDR1 KGHSH, CDR2 LQKENI. CDR3 length equals 15 residues. V trimming: 1 base; J trimming: 5 bases; junction bases outside the gene matches: 7.

This clone has a count of ten or more. The chain is built from TRBV5-1 and TRBJ1-2, with unresolved D. In germline, CDR1 is SGHRS, CDR2 YFSETQ. With 0 bases removed from V and 6 bases from J, the gap between germline ends came to 9 bases. CDR3 length equals 13 residues. This CDR3 is CASSLARRHGYTF. CDR3 nucleotide sequence: TGCGCCAGCAGCTTGGCCAGGCGCCATGGCTACACCTTC.

This clone was detected many times. The chain links TRBV19 to TRBJ1-1, with a weak D call TRBD1 (6 bases). The V end lost 7 bases, the J end lost 4 bases, and 16 bases lay between the germline ends. The CDR3 sequence is 14 residues long. CDR1 is LNHDA and CDR2 is SQIVND in the germline V gene (reference sequence). The CDR3 reads CASISGALGTEAFF. CDR3 DNA: TGTGCCAGTATTTCAGGGGCCCTGGGCACTGAAGCTTTCTTT.

This clone has at least ten counts. The genes are TRBV7-9 and TRBJ2-7; D is possibly TRBD1 (5 bases). Deletions cut 3 bases from V and 0 bases from J, with 6 bases between. Germline assignment: CDR1 SEHNR and CDR2 FQNEAQ (reference sequence). This CDR3 comprises 13 residues. The CDR3 nucleotides read TGTGCCAGCAGCTTGGGGCCCTCCTACGAGCAGTACTTC. Protein: CASSLGPSYEQYF.

The gene calls are TRBV30 and TRBJ1-2; TRBD1 might be the D (5 bases). This CDR3 comprises 14 residues. Trimming removed 2 bases at V and 4 bases at J, with 14 bases between. Per germline, CDR1 GTSNPN and CDR2 SVGIG (reference sequence). The CDR3 DNA follows: TGTGCCTGGAGTAACGACTTAAGGGGCTATGGCTACACCTTC. It translates to CAWSNDLRGYGYTF. The full variable domain, its missing parts supplied by reference TRBV30 and TRBJ1-2, is SQTIHQWPATLVQPVGSPLSLECTVEGTSNPNLYWYRQAAGRGLQLLFYSVGIGQISSEVPQNLSASRPQDRQFILSSKKLLLSDSGFYLCAWSNDLRGYGYTFGSGTRLTVV.

The sample holds many counts of this clone. This chain links TRBV6-5 with TRBJ2-7, with a possible D match to TRBD1 (5 bases). V lost 6 bases to trimming and J lost 2 bases, with 14 bases between them. CDR3 length equals 14 residues. CDR1 MNHEY and CDR2 SVGAGI come from the germline V gene. The CDR3: CASSMEQETYEQYF. Here the CDR3 DNA reads TGTGCCAGCAGCATGGAACAGGAGACCTACGAGCAGTACTTC.

This clone was seen only a few times. The chain's CDR3 is CASSLQAENQPQHF. The CDR3 DNA reads TGTGCCAGCAGTTTGCAGGCCGAGAATCAGCCCCAGCATTTT. The rearrangement joins TRBV6-2 or TRBV6-3 to TRBJ1-5; no clear D. CDR3 size: 14 residues. The V end lost 4 bases, the J end lost 4 bases, and 11 bases lay between the germline ends. The germline gives CDR1 MNHEY, CDR2 SVGEGT.

The chain carries TRBV30 and TRBJ2-1; 8 bases match TRBD2. The CDR3 extends over 14 amino acids. Germline V gene sequence: CDR1 GTSNPN, CDR2 SVGIG (reference sequence). The V segment lost 3 bases and the J segment 2 bases; nucleotides outside the gene matches: 3. The CDR3 region is CAWRASGPYNEQFF. DNA for the CDR3: TGTGCCTGGAGAGCTAGCGGGCCCTACAATGAGCAGTTCTTC.

In this sample, this clone turned up many times. The rearrangement links TRBV4-2 to TRBJ2-7; D unclear. Per germline, CDR1 LGHNA and CDR2 YNFKEQ. V was cut by 0 bases and J by 3 bases, with 12 bases left in between. The length of the CDR3 is 15 residues. CDR3 nucleotides: TGTGCCAGCAGCCAAGATCAAAGCTCCGACTACGAGCAGTACTTC. It encodes CASSQDQSSDYEQYF.

In its sample, this clone ranks as medium-sized (0.01 to 0.1%). V and J are TRBV5-1 and TRBJ1-1; TRBD1 agrees at 12 bases. Germline CDR1 and CDR2: SGHRS and YFSETQ. V was pared by 4 bases and J by 11 bases, with 9 bases of the junction left unmatched. The CDR3 has 14 residues. As DNA, the CDR3 is TGCGCCAGCAGCCCGGGACAGGGGGCGCGGAACGCTTTCTTT. It is translated as CASSPGQGARNAFF.

The J gene is TRBJ1-5, the V gene TRBV30, with 8 nucleotides matching TRBD1. CDR1 and CDR2 (germline): GTSNPN, SVGIG (reference sequence). Trimming at V came to 0 bases and at J to 0 bases, leaving 10 bases not matched to a gene. The CDR3 runs 18 residues. This CDR3 is CAWSVDRTGFNSNQPQHF. The CDR3 DNA follows: TGTGCCTGGAGTGTGGACCGGACAGGGTTTAATAGCAATCAGCCCCAGCATTTT.

This clone was found a few times. The chain links TRBV29-1 to TRBJ1-1; no clear D. The CDR3 spans 10 residues. The V gene's germline CDR1 is SQVTM and CDR2 ANQGSEA. Trimming removed 4 bases at V and 7 bases at J, with 7 bases between. The CDR3 DNA reads as TGCAGCGTTGCCGTAAATGAAGCTTTCTTT. This gives the protein CSVAVNEAFF.

This chain uses TRBV6-2 or TRBV6-3 with TRBJ2-6, with 9 bases fitting TRBD1. J was trimmed by 0 bases and V by 3 bases; bases with no gene match: 15. Germline V CDR1 and CDR2: MNHEY, SVGEGT. This CDR3 has 21 amino acids. CDR3 amino acids: CASSYSGTGKAGGSGANVLTF. The CDR3 nucleotides read TGTGCCAGCAGTTATTCTGGGACAGGGAAGGCTGGAGGCTCTGGGGCCAACGTCCTGACTTTC.

In regard to this clone: Other DNA sequences in this specimen translate into the identical CDR3. V is TRBV29-1 and J is TRBJ1-3, with no clear D. V lost 3 bases, J lost 0 bases, and 12 bases lay in between. The CDR3 is 15 amino acids. CDR1 SQVTM and CDR2 ANQGSEA come from the germline V gene. CDR3 amino acids: CSVDSFGSSGNTIYF. CDR3 DNA sequence: TGCAGCGTTGACTCCTTCGGTAGCTCTGGAAACACCATATATTTT.

The chain couples TRBV19 to TRBJ2-3; a possible D gene is TRBD2 (6 bases). Germline V CDR1 and CDR2: LNHDA, SQIVND (reference sequence). V shed 4 bases and J shed 2 bases, with 16 bases lying between them. The CDR3 is made up of 16 amino acids. The CDR3 region has the DNA TGTGCCAGTAGTACCTCCGGGACTTCACACACAGATACGCAGTATTTT. Encoded protein: CASSTSGTSHTDTQYF.

This clone has just a few counts. The rearrangement links TRBV30 to TRBJ1-5, with TRBD1 matching 11 bases. The CDR3 runs to 15 residues. J lost 6 bases, V lost 3 bases, and 7 bases had no gene match. Per the germline V gene, CDR1 is GTSNPN and CDR2 is SVGIG (reference sequence). For the CDR3, the DNA is TGTGCCTGGAGGGTAGGGACAGGGGGAACTCAGCCCCAGCATTTT. Translated, it gives CAWRVGTGGTQPQHF.

This clone has a count of ten or more. The chain links TRBV18 to TRBJ2-7; TRBD1 is a possible D gene (5 bases). The V and J ends lost 2 bases and 3 bases respectively, with 8 bases between them. Germline-derived CDR1 and CDR2 are KGHSH and LQKENI. The CDR3 runs 13 residues. CDR3 coding DNA: TGTGCCAGCTCACCATCTACAGGCTACGAGCAGTACTTC. Translation gives CASSPSTGYEQYF.

This chain connects TRBV29-1 to TRBJ1-1; possible D gene TRBD1, 5 bases. The length of the CDR3 is 13 residues. CDR1 is SQVTM and CDR2 is ANQGSEA in the germline V gene. Trimming took off 4 bases at V and 3 bases at J, with 12 bases between the two ends. The CDR3 reads CSVGKGQYTEAFF. In DNA form, the CDR3 reads TGCAGCGTTGGTAAGGGGCAGTACACTGAAGCTTTCTTT.

Within the sample, this clone is medium-sized. Other nucleotide sequences in the sample specify the same CDR3. The chain has TRBV6-4 and TRBJ2-3; 8 bases line up with TRBD2. The CDR3 has 16 amino acids. J lost 3 bases, V lost 4 bases, and 9 bases had no gene match. Germline V CDR1 and CDR2: MRHNA, SNTAGT. CDR3 DNA sequence: TGTGCCAGCAGTGGAGATAGCGGGGCGGGAACAGATACGCAGTATTTT. Translated, it gives CASSGDSGAGTDTQYF.

The table lists this clone with a few counts. Sequence at one end of the junction differs from germline and may be a read error. The chain links TRBV30 to TRBJ1-2; D remains ambiguous. CDR3 size: 13 residues. Per germline, CDR1 GTSNPN and CDR2 SVGIG (reference sequence). CDR3: CAWSVLEDYRYTF. CDR3 nucleotide sequence: TGTGCCTGGAGTGTCCTCGAAGACTATCGCTACACCTTC.

This clone came up many times. This chain links TRBV5-6 with TRBJ1-2; 9 bases are a match to TRBD1. V was pared by 4 bases and J by 4 bases, with 5 bases of the junction left unmatched. Germline loops: CDR1 SGHDT, CDR2 YYEEEE. The CDR3 extends over 14 amino acids. CDR3 protein: CASSPDRGVYGYTF. The CDR3 nucleotides read TGTGCCAGCAGCCCGGACAGGGGAGTCTATGGCTACACCTTC.

This clone was detected many times. The gene calls are TRBV9 and TRBJ2-3; D may correspond to TRBD1 or TRBD2 (5 bases each). The CDR3 extends over 14 amino acids. Germline-derived CDR1 and CDR2 are SGDLS and YYNGEE. V was cut by 4 bases and J by 0 bases, with 9 bases left in between. CDR3 residues: CASSLEGSTDTQYF. CDR3 nucleotides: TGTGCCAGCAGCCTTGAGGGGAGCACAGATACGCAGTATTTT.

At least ten counts were recorded for this clone. The genes are TRBV5-6 and TRBJ1-2; TRBD1 agrees at 9 bases. The ends lost 3 bases at V and 7 bases at J; junction bases unmatched: 7. This CDR3 contains 14 residues. Germline CDR1 is SGHDT and CDR2 is YYEEEE. The CDR3 protein is CASSSTGTGLGYTF. The CDR3 nucleotides read TGTGCCAGCAGCTCCACCGGGACAGGGCTTGGCTACACCTTC.

The V and J genes are TRBV7-8 and TRBJ2-2; D gene uncertain. The V and J ends lost 1 base and 1 base respectively, with 10 bases between them. This CDR3 has 16 residues. Per the germline V gene, CDR1 is SGHVS and CDR2 is FQNEAQ. The CDR3 DNA reads TGTGCCAGCAGCTTAGTGAGGCTCCTGAACACCGGGGAGCTGTTTTTT. Translating it yields CASSLVRLLNTGELFF.

This clone was picked up many times. This chain joins TRBV10-2 and TRBJ2-3; 7 bases line up with TRBD2. CDR1 and CDR2 (germline): WSHSY, SAAADI. This CDR3 has 13 amino acids. Losses at the gene ends were 7 bases for V and 4 bases for J; bases not matched to a gene: 5. The CDR3 protein is CASKSGGADTQYF. The CDR3 bases are TGCGCCAGCAAATCGGGGGGAGCAGATACGCAGTATTTT.

There are many counts of this clone. The rearrangement links TRBV5-1 to TRBJ1-6, with 9 positions matching TRBD1. Germline values: CDR1 SGHRS, CDR2 YFSETQ. The V and J ends lost 4 bases and 9 bases, in that order; junction bases with no gene match: 8. CDR3 size: 15 residues. CDR3 sequence reads: CASSEDRGMSSPLHF. CDR3 sequence (DNA): TGCGCCAGCAGCGAGGACAGGGGCATGAGTTCACCCCTCCACTTT.

The V and J genes are TRBV25-1 and TRBJ2-3, with 11 bases matching TRBD1. The V gene end was trimmed by 7 bases and the J gene end by 4 bases; junction bases not matched to a gene: 4. In germline, CDR1 is MGHDK, CDR2 SYGVNS. The CDR3 runs 14 residues. This chain's CDR3 is CASTPGQGADTQYF. CDR3 nucleotide sequence: TGTGCCAGCACTCCGGGACAGGGGGCAGATACGCAGTATTTT.